This T cell receptor beta chain was identified in a study of CD8+ T cells in alopecia areata. Across the study: Treated individuals took tofacitinib by mouth, 5 to 10 mg twice daily. Study-level points and caveats: During tofacitinib treatment, many expanded lesional clones remained in scalp and blood. Affected lesional scalp, above all in alopecia totalis/universalis, was more clonal than normal scalp.

The treatment denotes: oral pan-JAK inhibitor, 5-10 mg twice daily. Both peripheral blood and punch biopsies of lesional scalp skin were obtained from patients who had alopecia areata. Turning to this clone: Its antigen is unidentified.

TCR sequencing used cDNA made by reverse transcription of extracted RNA. Generated by immunoSEQ multiplex PCR, the TCRdb table keeps only in-frame clones and is missing some. The data contain about 220,000 clones, approximately 57% of them seen just once; the ten biggest clones take up roughly 1.5%. CDR1 and CDR2 (germline): SGHAT, FQNNGV. This CDR3 is 14 amino acids long. The V end was cut by 0 bases, the J end by 12 bases, with 15 bases between. The source of this sequence is a human donor with alopecia areata. This chain links TRBV11-2 with TRBJ2-1; maybe TRBD1 (5 bases). The specimen was CD4+ T cells sorted from blood, collected at week 4, from a patient treated with tofacitinib. The CDR3 bases are TGTGCCAGCAGCTTAGACACAGGTCCTGGTGGGCAGTTCTTC. Protein sequence: CASSLDTGPGGQFF.